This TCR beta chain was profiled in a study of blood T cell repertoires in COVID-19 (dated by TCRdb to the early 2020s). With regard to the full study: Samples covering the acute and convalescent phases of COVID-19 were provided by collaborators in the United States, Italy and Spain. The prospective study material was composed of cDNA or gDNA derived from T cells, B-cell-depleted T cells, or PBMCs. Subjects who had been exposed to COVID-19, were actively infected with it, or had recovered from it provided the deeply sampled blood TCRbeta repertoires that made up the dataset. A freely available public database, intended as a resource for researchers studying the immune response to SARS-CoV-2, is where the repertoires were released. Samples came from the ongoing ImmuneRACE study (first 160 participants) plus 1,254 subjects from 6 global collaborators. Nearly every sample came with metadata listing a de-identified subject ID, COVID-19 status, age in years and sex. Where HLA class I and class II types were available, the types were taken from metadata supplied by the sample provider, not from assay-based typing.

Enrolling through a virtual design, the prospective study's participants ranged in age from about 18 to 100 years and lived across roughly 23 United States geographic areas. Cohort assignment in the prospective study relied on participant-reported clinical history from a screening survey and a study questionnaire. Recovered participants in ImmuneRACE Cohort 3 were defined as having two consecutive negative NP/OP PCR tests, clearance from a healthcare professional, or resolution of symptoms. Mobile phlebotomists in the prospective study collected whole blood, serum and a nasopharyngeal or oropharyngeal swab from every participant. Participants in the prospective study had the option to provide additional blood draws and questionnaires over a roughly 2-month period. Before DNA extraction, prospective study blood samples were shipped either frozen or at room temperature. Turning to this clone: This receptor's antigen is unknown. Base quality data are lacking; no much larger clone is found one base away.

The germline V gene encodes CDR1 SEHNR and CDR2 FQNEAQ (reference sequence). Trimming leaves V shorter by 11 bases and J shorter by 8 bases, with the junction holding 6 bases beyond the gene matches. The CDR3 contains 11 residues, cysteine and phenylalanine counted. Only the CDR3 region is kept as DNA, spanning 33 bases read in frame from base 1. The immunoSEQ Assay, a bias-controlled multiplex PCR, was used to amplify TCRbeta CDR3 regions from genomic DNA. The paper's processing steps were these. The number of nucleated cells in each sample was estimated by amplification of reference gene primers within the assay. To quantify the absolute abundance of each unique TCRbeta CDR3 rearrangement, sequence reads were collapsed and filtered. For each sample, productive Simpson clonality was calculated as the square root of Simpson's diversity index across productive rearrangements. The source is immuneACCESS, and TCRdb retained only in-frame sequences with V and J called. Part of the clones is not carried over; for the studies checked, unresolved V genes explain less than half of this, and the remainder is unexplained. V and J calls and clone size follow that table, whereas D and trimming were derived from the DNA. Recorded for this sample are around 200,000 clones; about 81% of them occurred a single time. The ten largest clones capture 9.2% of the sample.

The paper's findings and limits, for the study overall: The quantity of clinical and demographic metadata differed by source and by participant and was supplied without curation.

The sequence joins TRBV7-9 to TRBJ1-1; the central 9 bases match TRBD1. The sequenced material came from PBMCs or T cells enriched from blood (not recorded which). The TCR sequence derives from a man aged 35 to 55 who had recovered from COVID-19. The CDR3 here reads CAGGTGGEAFF. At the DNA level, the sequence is TGTGCCGGTGGTACAGGGGGCGAAGCTTTCTTT.